This section outlines one TCR beta chain sequence together with its context. This clonotype was seen more than once but under ten times. It lacks a known antigen. It has no much larger one-base neighbor in the sample; base qualities were not kept. Libraries were prepared through PCR. This sample was sequenced with an Illumina HiSeq 2000. TCRdb reran the public reads through fastp at Q25 and MiXCR, keeping productive beta chains. When rows share a CDR3 protein, they turn into one entry using the most common DNA and genes. The sample table lists 10,000 or so distinct CDR3 sequences, roughly 57% of them with a count of one. The leading ten clones occupy less than 30% of the sample. The CDR3 spans 15 residues, from the cysteine through the phenylalanine. CDR3 DNA only is kept here, 45 bases in frame from base 1. CDR1 is given as SEHNR and CDR2 as FQNEAQ, both from the germline V gene (reference sequence). Between the V and J ends, shortened by 6 bases and 0 bases respectively, the junction contains 14 bases.

This sample stems from a study of tumor-infiltrating lymphocytes in oesophageal squamous cell carcinoma (dated by TCRdb to between 2015 and 2016). The V gene is TRBV7-9 and the J gene is TRBJ1-1; TRBD1 could be the D gene, as 6 bases match. The receptor was derived from a female donor with esophageal squamous cell carcinoma. The source material was esophageal tumor tissue. The encoded CDR3 is CASRDPGQMNTEAFF. The nucleotide sequence is TGTGCCAGCAGGGACCCGGGACAAATGAACACTGAAGCTTTCTTT.